A single sample is the source of the 30 T cell receptor beta chains below, sequenced in a study of blood T cell repertoires in COVID-19. Clones were sequenced by immunoSEQ multiplex PCR, and TCRdb holds only the in-frame ones, with some missing. The sample records about 45,000 clones, around 90% being singletons. What was sequenced was peripheral blood. These receptors were obtained from a woman of 80 years or more in a cohort sampled during active or convalescent COVID-19.

The sample holds one count of this clone. V is TRBV7-8 and J is TRBJ1-6; TRBD1 matches at 8 bases. The V gene's germline CDR1 is SGHVS and CDR2 FQNEAQ. This CDR3 spans 14 amino acids. Losses at the gene ends were 3 bases for V and 9 bases for J; bases not matched to a gene: 4. The CDR3 coding sequence is TGTGCCAGCAGCTTTTCTGACAGGGGTTCACCCCTCCACTTT. Translating it yields CASSFSDRGSPLHF.

The V call is TRBV5-6, the J call TRBJ2-1, with 10 bases that match TRBD2. The CDR3 consists of 17 residues. The germline gives CDR1 SGHDT, CDR2 YYEEEE. The V and J ends lost 5 bases and 3 bases, in that order; junction bases with no gene match: 11. The DNA for the CDR3 is TGTGCCAGCAGTGCAATGACTAGCGGGCGGATCTACAATGAGCAGTTCTTC. Encoded protein: CASSAMTSGRIYNEQFF.

The rearrangement joins TRBV5-1 to TRBJ1-2; a possible D gene is TRBD1 (6 bases). Germline assignment: CDR1 SGHRS and CDR2 YFSETQ. The CDR3 length is 14 residues. Trimming cost V 3 bases and J 3 bases, with 12 bases left between them. The CDR3, as DNA: TGCGCCAGCAGCTCACCGGGACAAGACTATGGCTACACCTTC. Translated, it gives CASSSPGQDYGYTF.

The chain uses TRBV7-7 and TRBJ2-5; TRBD2 agrees at 10 bases. The CDR3 is made up of 14 amino acids. The germline V gene has CDR1 SSHAT and CDR2 FNYEAQ (reference sequence). The V segment lost 2 bases and the J segment 4 bases; nucleotides outside the gene matches: 1. CDR3 residues: CASSLLAGGETQYF. The CDR3 bases are TGTGCCAGCAGCTTATTAGCGGGGGGAGAGACCCAGTACTTC.

The gene calls are TRBV11-3 and TRBJ2-1, with 10 bases aligning to TRBD2. Per germline, CDR1 SGHNT and CDR2 YENEEA. V lost 6 bases, J lost 6 bases, and 17 bases stayed unmatched. The CDR3 is 18 amino acids. The DNA of the CDR3 is TGTGCCAGCAGTCCCGGGACTAGCGTAGGTCGATTTGGCAATGAGCAGTTCTTC. Translated, it gives CASSPGTSVGRFGNEQFF.

J is TRBJ2-5 and V is TRBV4-3, with 7 bases matching TRBD1. The CDR3 loop spans 17 amino acids. Germline assignment: CDR1 LGHNA and CDR2 YSLEER. Trimming at V came to 0 bases and at J to 5 bases, leaving 12 bases not matched to a gene. The CDR3 spells CASSQDFRQGRGETQYF. In DNA, the CDR3 is TGCGCCAGCAGCCAAGATTTTAGACAGGGAAGGGGGGAGACCCAGTACTTC.

This chain joins TRBV28 and TRBJ1-2; weak D call: TRBD1 (6 bases). CDR3 size: 13 residues. V dropped 6 bases and J dropped 8 bases, with 16 bases sitting between them. CDR1 and CDR2 (germline): MDHEN, SYDVKM. The CDR3 region has the DNA TGTGCCAGCAGCAATACAGGGCGTGGAGGCTACACCTTC. This sequence encodes CASSNTGRGGYTF.

This sequence joins TRBV5-1 and TRBJ1-1; TRBD1 aligns across 9 bases. This CDR3 comprises 16 residues. Germline assignment: CDR1 SGHRS and CDR2 YFSETQ. The junction had 9 bases not matched to a gene; V was cut back by 0 bases and J by 6 bases. CDR3 amino acids: CASSLDPRQGGAEAFF. CDR3 nucleotide sequence: TGCGCCAGCAGCTTGGACCCGCGACAGGGGGGCGCTGAAGCTTTCTTT.

The chain combines TRBV4-1 with TRBJ1-1, with D perhaps matching TRBD1 (6 bases). The CDR3 extends over 14 amino acids. Trimming took off 0 bases at V and 7 bases at J, with 12 bases between the two ends. Germline loops: CDR1 MGHRA, CDR2 YSYEKL. The CDR3 nucleotides are TGCGCCAGCAGCCAAGAGGCGGGGGCAGTTGAAGCTTTCTTT. It is translated as CASSQEAGAVEAFF.

The chain joins TRBV5-4 to TRBJ1-2; TRBD1 aligns across 7 bases. V lost 1 base, J lost 4 bases, and 10 bases stayed unmatched. CDR1 is SGHNT, CDR2 YYREEE, per germline (reference sequence). CDR3 length equals 16 residues. CDR3 sequence: CASSLRGGRQLYGYTF. The CDR3, as DNA: TGTGCCAGCAGCTTGAGAGGGGGCCGACAACTCTATGGCTACACCTTC.

CDR3 in DNA: TGTGCCAGCAGCTTCCTGGCGGGGAACACTGAAGCTTTCTTT. Its protein product is CASSFLAGNTEAFF. The chain links TRBV5-8 to TRBJ1-1; no firm D call. With 2 bases removed from V and 1 base from J, the gap between germline ends came to 9 bases. CDR3 length: 14 amino acids. Germline lookup yields CDR1 SGHTS and CDR2 YDEGEE. The full variable domain, rest sourced from reference TRBV5-8 and TRBJ1-1, is EAGVTQSPTHLIKTRGQQATLRCSPISGHTSVYWYQQALGLGLQFLLWYDEGEERNRGNFPPRFSGRQFPNYSSELNVNALELEDSALYLCASSFLAGNTEAFFGQGTRLTVV.

The gene calls are TRBV6-2 or TRBV6-3 and TRBJ2-7; possibly TRBD2 for D (5 bases). V was shortened by 8 bases and J by 0 bases, with 11 bases between the two germline ends. In germline, CDR1 is MNHEY, CDR2 SVGEGT. This CDR3 has 13 amino acids. The CDR3 loop is CASCRDYSYEQYF. The DNA of the CDR3 is TGTGCCAGCTGCCGAGACTACTCCTACGAGCAGTACTTC.

The chain has TRBV28 and TRBJ2-7; a weak D match, TRBD1 (5 bases). The CDR3 is made up of 14 amino acids. V shed 5 bases and J shed 0 bases, with 11 bases lying between them. Germline V gene sequence: CDR1 MDHEN, CDR2 SYDVKM. In nucleotides, the CDR3 is TGTGCCAGCAGTACAACAGGCTTCTCCTACGAGCAGTACTTC. This encodes CASSTTGFSYEQYF.

V usage is TRBV5-5 and J usage is TRBJ1-6; D remains ambiguous. The ends were cut back, 1 base at V and 5 bases at J, with 7 bases in the middle. Per germline, CDR1 SGHKS and CDR2 YYEKEE (reference sequence). This CDR3 is built from 14 residues. As DNA, the CDR3 is TGTGCCAGCAGCTTGAGACGGGATAATTCACCCCTCCACTTT. Amino acids: CASSLRRDNSPLHF.

The chain has TRBV27 and TRBJ2-6, with D perhaps matching TRBD2 (5 bases). V lost 3 bases, J lost 2 bases, and 11 bases lay in between. Germline-derived CDR1 and CDR2 are MNHEY and SMNVEV (reference sequence). The CDR3 has 16 residues. The CDR3 DNA follows: TGTGCCAGCAGTTTTCTACGGGGAACTGGGGCCAACGTCCTGACTTTC. The encoded protein is CASSFLRGTGANVLTF.

The chain couples TRBV6-5 to TRBJ2-5; TRBD2 might be the D (6 bases). V lost 6 bases and J 2 bases, leaving 13 bases between the germline ends. The CDR3 spans 14 residues. Germline lookup yields CDR1 MNHEY and CDR2 SVGAGI. In DNA form, the CDR3 reads TGTGCCAGCAGAAACGGGGGTATTCAAGAGACCCAGTACTTC. It codes for CASRNGGIQETQYF.

This clone was observed a single time. This chain links TRBV4-1 with TRBJ2-3; D may be TRBD2 (6 bases). The CDR3 has 15 amino acids. V was trimmed by 0 bases and J by 6 bases, leaving 13 bases between them. The germline V gene has CDR1 MGHRA and CDR2 YSYEKL. CDR3 loop: CASSQESAGQDTQYF. The CDR3 DNA is TGCGCCAGCAGCCAAGAATCCGCGGGGCAGGATACGCAGTATTTT.

The CDR3 loop is CASSRGRGGSEQFF. In DNA, the CDR3 is TGTGCCAGCAGCCGAGGGAGAGGGGGCTCTGAGCAGTTCTTC. J is TRBJ2-1 and V is TRBV27; TRBD1 matches at 7 bases. CDR3 length: 14 amino acids. Germline CDR1 MNHEY, CDR2 SMNVEV (reference sequence). The J segment lost 9 bases and the V segment lost 6 bases, leaving 11 bases of the junction unmatched.

The V call is TRBV12-5, the J call TRBJ1-4, with TRBD1 identical over 9 bases. This CDR3 region has 17 residues. V lost 1 base, J lost 2 bases, and 5 bases stayed unmatched. The V gene's germline CDR1 is LGHNT and CDR2 FRNRAP. The CDR3 nucleotides are TGTGCTAGTGGTTTGGCGACAGGGGGGTGGACTAATGAAAAACTGTTTTTT. Residues: CASGLATGGWTNEKLFF.

In this sample, this clone turned up once. This rearrangement joins TRBV7-2 to TRBJ2-5, with D possibly matching TRBD1 (6 bases). The V end lost 3 bases, the J end lost 1 base, and 9 bases lay between the germline ends. The CDR3 contains 14 residues. CDR1 and CDR2 from the germline V gene are SGHTA and FQGNSA. As DNA, the CDR3 is TGTGCCAGCAGCTTTCAGACAGGCCAAGAGACCCAGTACTTC. This codes for CASSFQTGQETQYF.

The V gene is TRBV10-3, the J gene TRBJ2-7; the D gene is possibly TRBD1 (5 bases). Per the germline V gene, CDR1 is ENHRY and CDR2 is SYGVKD. V shed 3 bases and J shed 0 bases, with 12 bases lying between them. This CDR3 has 15 residues. The CDR3 sequence: CAISEGVTGSYEQYF. The CDR3 nucleotides are TGTGCCATCAGTGAAGGCGTAACAGGCTCCTACGAGCAGTACTTC.

The rearrangement joins TRBV7-9 to TRBJ1-1, with 9 nucleotides matching TRBD1. The J segment lost 4 bases and the V segment lost 8 bases, leaving 11 bases of the junction unmatched. Germline V gives CDR1 SEHNR, CDR2 FQNEAQ (reference sequence). The CDR3 runs 15 residues. For the CDR3, the DNA is TGTGCCAGCGGACTTACAGGGGGCGCTGGCACTGAAGCTTTCTTT. It is translated as CASGLTGGAGTEAFF.

The chain combines TRBV11-3 with TRBJ2-7; TRBD2 might be the D (6 bases). The CDR3 spans 14 residues. The V gene lost 1 base and the J gene lost 3 bases, with 10 bases spanning the gap. Germline CDR1 is SGHNT and CDR2 is YENEEA. The CDR3 protein is CASSLGRGIYEQYF. Here the CDR3 DNA reads TGTGCCAGCAGCTTAGGTCGGGGGATCTACGAGCAGTACTTC.

The chain recombines TRBV5-1 with TRBJ1-4; TRBD1 matches 8 bases. The CDR3 is 17 residues long. CDR1 and CDR2 from the germline V gene are SGHRS and YFSETQ. V lost 7 bases and J lost 4; bases outside the gene matches: 15. The DNA of the CDR3 is TGCGCCAGCTCCGAGGGGCAGGGGGCCGTATTTAATGAAAAACTGTTTTTT. Residues: CASSEGQGAVFNEKLFF.

This chain connects TRBV7-2 to TRBJ1-5, with D hard to call. Trimming shortened V by 4 bases and J by 11 bases, and 15 bases separated the two germline ends. The CDR3 contains 13 residues. Germline CDR1 is SGHTA and CDR2 is FQGNSA. The CDR3 nucleotides are TGTGCCAGCAGCTCCCACTTTGAGTCGGCCCAGCATTTT. Protein: CASSSHFESAQHF.

The rearrangement joins TRBV5-1 to TRBJ1-1; D call uncertain. This CDR3 spans 15 amino acids. Germline-derived CDR1 and CDR2 are SGHRS and YFSETQ. V was cut by 0 bases and J by 8 bases, with 17 bases left in between. CDR3 amino acids: CASSLAGRREIEAFF. The CDR3 DNA reads TGCGCCAGCAGCTTGGCCGGTCGGAGGGAAATCGAAGCTTTCTTT.

V is TRBV11-3 and J is TRBJ1-1; TRBD1 agrees at 8 bases. Germline values: CDR1 SGHNT, CDR2 YENEEA. The ends lost 2 bases at V and 10 bases at J; junction bases unmatched: 9. This CDR3 region has 14 residues. The CDR3 is CASSLPETGVLAFF. CDR3 DNA sequence: TGTGCCAGCAGCTTACCTGAGACAGGGGTGCTAGCTTTCTTT.

The chain has TRBV5-5 and TRBJ1-1, with D maybe TRBD1 (5 bases). Germline CDR1 reads SGHKS; CDR2 reads YYEKEE (reference sequence). The CDR3 is made up of 13 amino acids. The V end lost 4 bases, the J end lost 4 bases, and 11 bases lay between the germline ends. CDR3 bases: TGTGCCAGCAGCCGGGGGTGGGTCACTGAAGCTTTCTTT. It encodes CASSRGWVTEAFF.

The CDR3 here is CASSEVQGTISNQPQHF. The CDR3 DNA reads TGTGCCAGCAGCGAGGTACAGGGGACCATTAGCAATCAGCCCCAGCATTTT. The rearrangement uses TRBV5-5 and TRBJ1-5; 7 nucleotides align to TRBD1. This CDR3 region has 17 residues. CDR1 is SGHKS and CDR2 is YYEKEE in the germline V gene (reference sequence). Trimming took 4 bases from V and 0 from J; bases not matched to a gene: 10.

V gene TRBV7-2 combines with J gene TRBJ2-5; no clear D. Germline CDR1 reads SGHTA; CDR2 reads FQGNSA. V shed 3 bases and J shed 5 bases, with 16 bases lying between them. This CDR3 is built from 15 residues. The CDR3 DNA follows: TGTGCCAGCAGCTTGGCGGTCGCCGTTTGGGAGACCCAGTACTTC. Amino acid sequence: CASSLAVAVWETQYF.